The 28 T cell receptor beta chains listed next were all sequenced from one sample in a study of cytomegalovirus exposure and HLA in healthy donors. Using immunoSEQ multiplex PCR, the repertoire was profiled, and TCRdb retains in-frame clones only, with some absent. The sample lists about 74,000 clones; 94% were seen once. The sequenced sample consisted of PBMCs. The receptors derive from a woman in her late teens or twenties in good health and CMV-seropositive.

The chain recombines TRBV10-3 with TRBJ2-3; maybe TRBD2 (6 bases). The V and J ends lost 7 bases and 6 bases respectively, with 14 bases between them. Germline values: CDR1 ENHRY, CDR2 SYGVKD. The CDR3 is 13 amino acids. The CDR3 protein is CAITGVGEDTQYF. DNA of the CDR3: TGTGCCATCACGGGAGTCGGTGAGGATACGCAGTATTTT.

This chain links TRBV19 with TRBJ2-3, with D perhaps matching TRBD1 (6 bases). Trimming removed 5 bases from V and 4 bases from J, with 13 bases in between. Looked up from germline, CDR1 is LNHDA and CDR2 is SQIVND (reference sequence). The length of the CDR3 is 14 residues. The chain's CDR3 is CASSRNRAADTQYF. DNA of the CDR3: TGTGCCAGTAGTCGCAACAGGGCTGCAGATACGCAGTATTTT.

V and J are TRBV7-2 and TRBJ2-7; TRBD2 matches 8 bases. The ends lost 3 bases at V and 2 bases at J; junction bases unmatched: 3. The germline CDR1 and CDR2 sequences are SGHTA and FQGNSA. The CDR3 totals 14 residues. In DNA, the CDR3 is TGTGCCAGCAGCTTTAGCGGGACTACCTACGAGCAGTACTTC. Encoded protein: CASSFSGTTYEQYF.

The rearrangement joins TRBV7-9 to TRBJ2-3; 8 bases align to TRBD2. V was clipped by 5 bases and J by 3 bases; unmatched bases: 10. The CDR3 consists of 16 residues. Germline V lookup: CDR1 SEHNR, CDR2 FQNEAQ (reference sequence). Here the CDR3 DNA reads TGTGCCAGCAGCCCAGGGACCGGGGGGGCAACAGATACGCAGTATTTT. It encodes CASSPGTGGATDTQYF. Complete variable domain (other parts from reference TRBV7-9 and TRBJ2-3): DTGVSQNPRHKITKRGQNVTFRCDPISEHNRLYWYRQTLGQGPEFLTYFQNEAQLEKSRLLSDRFSAERPKGSFSTLEIQRTEQGDSAMYLCASSPGTGGATDTQYFGPGTRLTVL.

This chain connects TRBV5-1 to TRBJ2-5, with TRBD2 matching over 10 bases. There are 16 residues in the CDR3. Germline-derived CDR1 and CDR2 are SGHRS and YFSETQ. Trimming took 3 bases from V and 1 from J; bases not matched to a gene: 6. DNA for the CDR3: TGCGCCAGCAGCTCAGGAGCGGGGGGGTCCCAAGAGACCCAGTACTTC. This encodes CASSSGAGGSQETQYF.

V usage is TRBV15 and J usage is TRBJ2-1, with a tentative D call TRBD1 (5 bases). The CDR3 totals 15 residues. Per the germline V gene, CDR1 is LNHNV and CDR2 is YYDKDF (reference sequence). V was shortened by 8 bases and J by 12 bases, with 26 bases between the two germline ends. As DNA, the CDR3 is TGTGCCACCGCAGCGATAGAGACAGAGATGGAAGGGCAGTTCTTC. It yields the protein CATAAIETEMEGQFF. Combining the CDR3 with reference TRBV15 and TRBJ2-1 gives the whole variable domain DAMVIQNPRYQVTQFGKPVTLSCSQTLNHNVMYWYQQKSSQAPKLLFHYYDKDFNNEADTPDNFQSRRPNTSFCFLDIRSPGLGDTAMYLCATAAIETEMEGQFFGPGTRLTVL.

The chain joins TRBV5-1 to TRBJ2-7; TRBD1 agrees at 11 bases. V dropped 6 bases and J dropped 3; count of bases not matched to a gene: 5. CDR1 and CDR2 (germline): SGHRS, YFSETQ. The CDR3 has 14 residues. The CDR3 is CASTEGTGGYEQYF. The CDR3 bases are TGCGCCAGCACCGAGGGGACAGGGGGCTACGAGCAGTACTTC. Based on the CDR3 plus reference TRBV5-1 and TRBJ2-7, the full variable domain is KAGVTQTPRYLIKTRGQQVTLSCSPISGHRSVSWYQQTPGQGLQFLFEYFSETQRNKGNFPGRFSGRQFSNSRSEMNVSTLELGDSALYLCASTEGTGGYEQYFGPGTRLTVT.

The chain has TRBV7-2 and TRBJ1-2; perhaps TRBD1 as D (6 bases). The V and J ends lost 5 bases and 3 bases respectively, with 22 bases between them. The CDR3 is 17 amino acids. Germline CDR1 and CDR2: SGHTA and FQGNSA. This CDR3 reads CASSPREGRGPYYGYTF. CDR3 sequence (DNA): TGTGCCAGCAGCCCGAGAGAGGGGCGGGGGCCATACTATGGCTACACCTTC.

The CDR3 nucleotides read TGTGCCAGCAGCCTTCAGGGCCGGCAGTACTTC. Encoded protein: CASSLQGRQYF. The chain joins TRBV5-5 to TRBJ2-7; D might be TRBD1 (5 bases). CDR3 length equals 11 residues. The V gene's germline CDR1 is SGHKS and CDR2 YYEKEE (reference sequence). The germline V and J ends were trimmed by 4 bases and 9 bases, with 11 bases remaining between them. Variable domain in full (rest from reference TRBV5-5 and TRBJ2-7): DAGVTQSPTHLIKTRGQQVTLRCSPISGHKSVSWYQQVLGQGPQFIFQYYEKEERGRGNFPDRFSARQFPNYSSELNVNALLLGDSALYLCASSLQGRQYFGPGTRLTVT.

The V call is TRBV7-2, the J call TRBJ2-5; TRBD2 agrees at 9 bases. Trimming took 5 bases from V and 13 from J; bases not matched to a gene: 8. The germline gives CDR1 SGHTA, CDR2 FQGNSA. The CDR3 contains 12 residues. In DNA form, the CDR3 reads TGTGCCAGCAGCCAAACCGGGACTAGCCTGTACTTC. Translation: CASSQTGTSLYF.

This sequence joins TRBV2 and TRBJ2-5; D is unclear. Germline-derived CDR1 and CDR2 are SNHLY and FYNNEI. V was clipped by 3 bases and J by 5 bases, with 4 bases between them. This CDR3 comprises 11 residues. CDR3 sequence reads: CASSERETQYF. As DNA, the CDR3 is TGTGCCAGCAGTGAGAGGGAGACCCAGTACTTC.

This chain links TRBV5-5 with TRBJ2-7; maybe TRBD2 (6 bases). This CDR3 spans 15 amino acids. The germline CDR1 and CDR2 sequences are SGHKS and YYEKEE (reference sequence). V shed 2 bases and J shed 5 bases, with 17 bases lying between them. The CDR3: CASSFKAAGLHEQYF. The CDR3 DNA follows: TGTGCCAGCAGCTTCAAGGCCGCGGGGCTTCACGAGCAGTACTTC.

The chain has TRBV7-9 and TRBJ2-3; 12 positions match TRBD2. V shed 5 bases and J 2 bases; nucleotides not matched to a gene: 11. Germline CDR1 and CDR2: SEHNR and FQNEAQ (reference sequence). The CDR3 length is 18 residues. The CDR3 DNA reads TGTGCCAGCAGCCCCCACCTAGCGGGAGGGCCGGTCACAGATACGCAGTATTTT. This encodes CASSPHLAGGPVTDTQYF.

The V call is TRBV7-2, the J call TRBJ2-7; no firm D call. The ends were cut back, 4 bases at V and 9 bases at J, with 13 bases in the middle. The CDR3 consists of 12 residues. CDR1 and CDR2 (germline): SGHTA, FQGNSA. The CDR3 nucleotides are TGTGCCAGCAGCTCTCTAACGTCTGTGCAGTACTTC. Encoded protein: CASSSLTSVQYF. The full variable domain, rest sourced from reference TRBV7-2 and TRBJ2-7, is GAGVSQSPSNKVTEKGKDVELRCDPISGHTALYWYRQSLGQGLEFLIYFQGNSAPDKSGLPSDRFSAERTGGSVSTLTIQRTQQEDSAVYLCASSSLTSVQYFGPGTRLTVT.

J is TRBJ2-1 and V is TRBV5-6, with D perhaps matching TRBD1 (5 bases). Germline CDR1 SGHDT, CDR2 YYEEEE. V lost 4 bases and J lost 8, with 10 bases in between. This CDR3 region has 12 residues. CDR3 sequence: CASSHQGYEQFF. The CDR3 nucleotides read TGTGCCAGCAGCCACCAGGGATATGAGCAGTTCTTC.

This rearrangement joins TRBV30 to TRBJ2-3, with 7 bases lining up with TRBD2. The CDR3 totals 12 residues. V trimming: 6 bases; J trimming: 4 bases; junction bases outside the gene matches: 4. Germline CDR1 GTSNPN, CDR2 SVGIG (reference sequence). The CDR3 sequence is CACLADSDTQYF. Here the CDR3 DNA reads TGTGCCTGTCTAGCGGATTCAGATACGCAGTATTTT.

CDR3 bases: TGTGCCAGCAGCGGAATCCGGGACAGCACCTACAATGAGCAGTTCTTC. It specifies CASSGIRDSTYNEQFF. This chain links TRBV9 with TRBJ2-1, with 7 bases lining up with TRBD1. CDR3 length: 16 residues. From germline, CDR1 is SGDLS and CDR2 YYNGEE. The ends lost 3 bases at V and 2 bases at J; junction bases unmatched: 8.

The chain recombines TRBV2 with TRBJ2-3, with D perhaps TRBD2 (6 bases). V lost 6 bases and J 9 bases, leaving 22 bases between the germline ends. The CDR3 covers 15 residues. The germline V gene has CDR1 SNHLY and CDR2 FYNNEI. This CDR3 is CASSHRLRLGGTQYF. The CDR3 DNA sequence: TGTGCCAGCAGCCACCGACTCCGACTAGGCGGAACGCAGTATTTT.

This chain links TRBV7-2 with TRBJ2-3, with D hard to call. V lost 4 bases, J lost 0 bases, and 14 bases lay in between. This CDR3 region has 16 residues. CDR1 SGHTA and CDR2 FQGNSA come from the germline V gene. The CDR3 is CASSSWLIASTDTQYF. The CDR3 nucleotides are TGTGCCAGCAGCTCCTGGCTGATCGCTAGCACAGATACGCAGTATTTT.

The gene calls are TRBV18 and TRBJ1-5; D uncertain. V was shortened by 2 bases and J by 0 bases, with 8 bases between the two germline ends. Germline V CDR1 and CDR2: KGHSH, LQKENI. CDR3 length: 15 residues. The CDR3 nucleotides read TGTGCCAGCTCACCAGGGCACGTTAGCAATCAGCCCCAGCATTTT. Encoded protein: CASSPGHVSNQPQHF.

This clone was detected once. The J gene is TRBJ2-7, the V gene TRBV4-3; 8 bases match TRBD2. The germline gives CDR1 LGHNA, CDR2 YSLEER. The CDR3 is 16 amino acids. J lost 4 bases, V lost 0 bases, and 8 bases had no gene match. The chain's CDR3 is CASSQDRSGVQYEQYF. The CDR3 DNA follows: TGCGCCAGCAGCCAAGATCGTAGCGGGGTTCAGTACGAGCAGTACTTC.

This chain uses TRBV4-1 with TRBJ2-3, with a weak D call TRBD1 (5 bases). CDR1 is MGHRA, CDR2 YSYEKL, per germline. V was cut by 0 bases and J by 5 bases, with 12 bases left in between. The CDR3 contains 15 residues. CDR3 sequence reads: CASSQEDTQGDTQYF. For the CDR3, the DNA is TGCGCCAGCAGCCAAGAGGACACCCAAGGAGATACGCAGTATTTT.

V is TRBV6-4 and J is TRBJ1-2; D gene ambiguous. The CDR3 has 16 residues. In germline, CDR1 is MRHNA, CDR2 SNTAGT. V was cut by 3 bases and J by 0 bases, with 14 bases left in between. The CDR3 is CASSEKIGSSNYGYTF. The CDR3 DNA follows: TGTGCCAGCAGTGAAAAAATTGGGAGTTCTAACTATGGCTACACCTTC.

The V and J genes are TRBV6-6 and TRBJ1-3; 10 nucleotides align to TRBD1. This CDR3 is built from 15 residues. Germline CDR1 reads MNHNY; CDR2 reads SVGAGI (reference sequence). The V and J ends lost 6 bases and 4 bases, in that order; junction bases with no gene match: 6. As DNA, the CDR3 is TGTGCCAGCAGAAGGGACAGGGGATCCGGAAACACCATATATTTT. Amino acids: CASRRDRGSGNTIYF.

This clone was found once. The chain joins TRBV6-1 to TRBJ2-3, with 7 bases lining up with TRBD2. The CDR3 has 14 residues. V lost 3 bases and J lost 4; bases outside the gene matches: 4. Germline CDR1 is MNHNS and CDR2 is SASEGT. CDR3 in DNA: TGTGCCAGCAGTGAGTTAGCGGGCGCAGATACGCAGTATTTT. Protein product: CASSELAGADTQYF.

The chain recombines TRBV11-2 with TRBJ2-7; TRBD1 might be the D (6 bases). Germline loops: CDR1 SGHAT, CDR2 FQNNGV. The germline V and J ends were trimmed by 4 bases and 2 bases, with 15 bases remaining between them. The CDR3 totals 15 residues. The CDR3 bases are TGTGCCAGCAGCTCGGTTGGGGGCAAAGCCTACGAGCAGTACTTC. Protein product: CASSSVGGKAYEQYF.

This chain connects TRBV7-9 to TRBJ2-7, with 8 bases lining up with TRBD2. There are 13 residues in the CDR3. Germline V CDR1 and CDR2: SEHNR, FQNEAQ (reference sequence). With 4 bases clipped from V and 6 bases from J, the junction kept 5 bases outside the gene matches. CDR3 protein: CASSSGGGSEQYF. The CDR3 nucleotides are TGTGCCAGCAGCTCCGGGGGGGGGTCCGAGCAGTACTTC.

The chain joins TRBV5-4 to TRBJ2-3, with D perhaps matching TRBD1 (5 bases). Trimming took 2 bases from V and 4 from J, leaving 8 bases between them. The CDR3 sequence is 13 residues long. Germline V gene lookup returns CDR1 SGHNT and CDR2 YYREEE (reference sequence). In DNA form, the CDR3 reads TGTGCCAGCAGCTTTTGGGGCTCAGATACGCAGTATTTT. Translation gives CASSFWGSDTQYF.